These 5 T cell receptor beta chains originate from one sample sequenced in a study of T cells after yellow fever vaccination. One entry per CDR3 protein, called by TCRdb with MiXCR from the 5' RACE reads. The data hold about 330,000 distinct CDR3 sequences, with around 6.8% observed a single time. This specimen consisted of PBMCs, obtained around 45 days after the first yellow fever vaccination. These receptor sequences come from a young man who received the YFV17D yellow fever vaccine.

A few counts support this clonotype. The rearrangement uses TRBV4-1 and TRBJ2-6, with TRBD1 matching 10 bases. The CDR3 totals 19 residues. V lost 1 base, J lost 3 bases, and 9 bases stayed unmatched. CDR1 and CDR2 from the germline V gene are MGHRA and YSYEKL. DNA of the CDR3: TGCGCCAGCAGCCAAGCGTCCGGGACAGGGGTCGGTGGGGCCAACGTCCTGACTTTC. This codes for CASSQASGTGVGGANVLTF.

This clonotype was picked up many times. The chain is built from TRBV5-1 and TRBJ2-7, with TRBD1 matching 8 bases. The ends lost 4 bases at V and 1 base at J; junction bases unmatched: 7. Germline CDR1 SGHRS, CDR2 YFSETQ. The CDR3 sequence is 15 residues long. CDR3 bases: TGCGCCAGCAGCGAATCAGGGGGCAGATCCTACGAGCAGTACTTC. Translation gives CASSESGGRSYEQYF.

The genes are TRBV27 and TRBJ2-1, with 8 nucleotides matching TRBD2. Germline loops: CDR1 MNHEY, CDR2 SMNVEV (reference sequence). CDR3 length: 12 amino acids. Germline trimming cut 8 bases from V and 6 bases from J; bases unmatched to any gene: 3. The CDR3 here is CASLSGGNEQFF. The CDR3 DNA is TGTGCCAGCCTAAGCGGGGGCAATGAGCAGTTCTTC.

This clonotype has more than one count but fewer than ten. The V and J genes are TRBV7-9 and TRBJ2-5, with TRBD1 as a possible D gene (6 bases). The V and J ends lost 8 bases and 5 bases respectively, with 15 bases between them. This CDR3 has 13 amino acids. Germline V gene lookup returns CDR1 SEHNR and CDR2 FQNEAQ (reference sequence). CDR3 DNA sequence: TGTGCCAGCGGACGACAGGCAGGGGAGACCCAGTACTTC. As protein: CASGRQAGETQYF. Using reference TRBV7-9 and TRBJ2-5 for the parts outside the CDR3, the full variable domain is DTGVSQNPRHKITKRGQNVTFRCDPISEHNRLYWYRQTLGQGPEFLTYFQNEAQLEKSRLLSDRFSAERPKGSFSTLEIQRTEQGDSAMYLCASGRQAGETQYFGPGTRLLVL.

CDR3 coding DNA: TGTGCCAGCAGTCCATCCGCTGGGCCCGCCCCCTATGGCTACACCTTC. This gives the protein CASSPSAGPAPYGYTF. The chain combines TRBV6-5 with TRBJ1-2, with unresolved D. Germline V gives CDR1 MNHEY, CDR2 SVGAGI. This CDR3 is built from 16 residues. V lost 5 bases, J lost 4 bases, and 20 bases lay in between.